This TCR beta chain stems from a study of blood T cells in healthy people across ages (dated by TCRdb to between 2015 and 2017). Looking at the study overall: In model experiments, roughly one uniquely barcoded TCR beta cDNA molecule per two T cells was captured by template switching. Age-related changes in TCR beta repertoire diversity were measured in the study by deep sequencing normalized with unique cDNA molecular identifiers. The donors were split into four age groups: young (average 16 years), middle-aged (around 37), aged (approximately 59) and long-lived (about 74). Donors of different ages were randomly distributed across sequencing lanes to avoid experimental bias. Two additional independent replicas of 1 million unique cDNA reads from the same blood draw were analyzed for two donors (one aged 18 to 30 and one aged 80 or older).

Library preparation employed 5' RACE. The reads were generated on an Illumina HiSeq 2500. A second PCR of roughly 6 to 11 cycles was performed with a sample-barcoded 5' primer and a J-beta primer mix. A template-switch 5' adaptor carrying 12 random nucleotides introduced a unique molecular identifier onto each TCR beta cDNA molecule. At least 3 million CDR3-containing paired-end reads were obtained from each sample. The Mint cDNA synthesis kit, primed by a TRBC-specific oligonucleotide, was used to synthesize first-strand cDNA from all RNA. Following uracil-DNA glycosylase treatment, all cDNA underwent a first 18-cycle PCR with the universal primers M1SS and BC2_uni_R. From the authors' description of their analysis: Normalization of each sample was performed by random selection of 1 million high-quality reads, each carrying a distinct molecular identifier. Instead of being binned into consensus sequences, reads with shared molecular identifiers were discarded. MiTCR, set to a Q25 quality threshold and the strictest error-elimination algorithm, was used for CDR3 identification, clonotype clustering and error correction. Lower-bound total TCR beta diversity was estimated with a nonparametric unseen species model using Euler transformation. TCRdb took the public reads, trimmed them with fastp at Q25, ran MiXCR for clone calling and kept in-frame beta chains. CDR3 protein duplicates are merged, each entry listing the most common genes and DNA. None of the V and J calls come from the authors' own analysis; TCRdb made them. Here the sample has hundreds of thousands of distinct CDR3 sequences; about 30% occur a single time. The ten largest make up less than 20% of the sample.

The germline V gene supplies CDR1 MDHEN and CDR2 SYDVKM. There are 15 amino acids in the CDR3, from cysteine to phenylalanine inclusive. Of all the DNA, just the CDR3 is kept, 45 bases in frame from base 1. V and J lose 4 bases and 2 bases, and a span of 15 bases separates them. This clonotype occurred many times. There is no known antigen for this receptor. No base quality information exists; no much larger clone differs at one position. Systemically healthy Caucasian individuals from Russia, 35 to 50 in total and aged about 6 to 100 years, were included as donors. About 10 milliliters of peripheral blood were collected from each donor into EDTA-treated Vacutainer tubes. Ficoll-Paque density-gradient centrifugation was used to isolate PBMCs, with at least 7 million per sample. Total RNA was extracted from PBMCs with Trizol reagent, with at least 6 micrograms obtained per sample. The percentages of naive CD45RAhigh/CD27high T cells were determined by flow cytometry on a PBMC aliquot from every donor.

The investigation overall reported the following: Observed TCR beta diversity correlated strongly with the percentage of naive T cells measured by flow cytometry. Total diversity estimates from one million sequenced T cells were considered lower bounds and underestimates. Conclusive comparison of naive and antigen-experienced compartments was prevented by the profiling of bulk unsorted PBMCs. Because donor CMV infection status was unknown, age-related changes in expanded clonotypes were potentially confounded. Compared with the aged group, more naive CD4+ T cells, fewer expanded clones and increased TCR diversity were shown by the long-lived group, suggesting age selection. As age increased, observed TCR beta diversity per million T cells dropped in a roughly linear way, and a significant reduction was already evident by age around 41.

In this chain, TRBV28 is recombined with TRBJ2-7, and the D gene may be TRBD1, 5 bases matching. The receptor's source is a woman aged 80 or over in good health. The sample comprised blood. The DNA reads as follows: TGTGCCAGCAGTTCCTCTAGTCAAGGGGCCTACGAGCAGTACTTC. Its protein is CASSSSSQGAYEQYF.